One sample yielded the 9 T cell receptor beta chains listed below, sequenced in a study of T cell responses to AZD1222 COVID-19 vaccine. The repertoire was sequenced with immunoSEQ multiplex PCR; TCRdb's copy has only in-frame clones and lacks some. The table has about 110,000 clones, nearly 90% seen once. The sample in question was peripheral blood, obtained 28 days after the second AZD1222 dose. Every receptor here comes from an adult who received the AZD1222 COVID-19 vaccine.

V usage is TRBV20-1 and J usage is TRBJ2-7; the D is unclear. The CDR3 covers 13 residues. CDR1 is DFQATT and CDR2 is SNEGSKA in the germline V gene (reference sequence). The V gene lost 3 bases and the J gene lost 4 bases, with 13 bases spanning the gap. The CDR3 sequence is CSASSGPRYEQYF. CDR3 bases: TGCAGTGCTAGTTCCGGCCCCCGTTACGAGCAGTACTTC.

The gene calls are TRBV5-4 and TRBJ2-1; 12 bases match TRBD2. Germline CDR1 SGHNT, CDR2 YYREEE (reference sequence). V shed 0 bases, J shed 0 bases, and the junction held 7 bases outside the gene matches. The CDR3 runs 19 residues. The CDR3 DNA reads as TGTGCCAGCAGCTTGGGCACTAGCGGGGGGACAAGCTCCTACAATGAGCAGTTCTTC. The encoded protein is CASSLGTSGGTSSYNEQFF.

The chain couples TRBV6-5 to TRBJ1-3, with D uncertain. The V and J ends lost 2 bases and 0 bases respectively, with 2 bases between them. This CDR3 region has 13 residues. CDR1 and CDR2 from the germline V gene are MNHEY and SVGAGI. CDR3 protein: CASSYLSGNTIYF. For the CDR3, the DNA is TGTGCCAGCAGTTACCTCTCTGGAAACACCATATATTTT.

The rearrangement joins TRBV27 to TRBJ1-6; 9 bases align to TRBD1. Germline CDR1 and CDR2: MNHEY and SMNVEV (reference sequence). Unmatched junction bases numbered 1, after V lost 2 bases and J lost 8 bases. The CDR3 sequence is 14 residues long. CDR3 sequence: CASSLGTGHSPLHF. CDR3 DNA sequence: TGTGCCAGCAGTTTAGGGACAGGGCATTCACCCCTCCACTTT.

The chain is built from TRBV4-1 and TRBJ2-7, with a tentative D call TRBD1 (6 bases). Germline CDR1 reads MGHRA; CDR2 reads YSYEKL. This CDR3 has 14 amino acids. The V gene lost 0 bases and the J gene lost 5 bases, with 11 bases spanning the gap. In DNA form, the CDR3 reads TGCGCCAGCAGCCAAGAAAGGTCAGGGGACGAGCAGTACTTC. Its protein product is CASSQERSGDEQYF.

J is TRBJ1-1 and V is TRBV6-5; 8 nucleotides match TRBD1. Trimming cost V 4 bases and J 9 bases; bases outside gene matches: 4. CDR1 and CDR2 (germline): MNHEY, SVGAGI. The CDR3 is 12 amino acids. CDR3 DNA: TGTGCCAGCAGTTCAGACAGGGGAAAAGCTTTCTTT. This codes for CASSSDRGKAFF.

This clone was observed a handful of times. The chain joins TRBV5-4 to TRBJ2-2; weak D call: TRBD2 (6 bases). V lost 3 bases and J 8 bases, leaving 11 bases between the germline ends. Looked up from germline, CDR1 is SGHNT and CDR2 is YYREEE (reference sequence). The CDR3 spans 13 residues. CDR3 bases: TGTGCCAGCAGCTCGTCGGAGGGGGGGGAGCTGTTTTTT. It is translated as CASSSSEGGELFF.

Worth noting for this clone: The junction departs from germline at one end; a sequencing error may be responsible. V usage is TRBV5-4 and J usage is TRBJ1-2; D is uncertain. The CDR3 spans 11 residues. The germline gives CDR1 SGHNT, CDR2 YYREEE (reference sequence). DNA of the CDR3: TGTGCCAGCAGCTCGGAAAGTATCGGGGCCTTC. Translating gives CASSSESIGAF.

The rearrangement links TRBV10-3 to TRBJ1-1; D is possibly TRBD1 (5 bases). Germline CDR1 reads ENHRY; CDR2 reads SYGVKD. The V end was cut by 4 bases, the J end by 11 bases, with 20 bases between. The CDR3 runs to 14 residues. CDR3 region: CAISVQDTSQMAFF. The DNA of the CDR3 is TGTGCCATCAGTGTTCAGGACACCAGCCAAATGGCTTTCTTT.